This T cell receptor beta chain was obtained from a study of beta chain features in type 1 diabetes. Study-wide findings and caveats: For type 1 diabetes patients, VDJ junctions showed fewer insertions and more deletions. For patients and controls alike, PCR might favor shorter templates to the same degree. Whether HLA type affects TCRB rearrangement stayed undetermined in the present work.

There are a few counts of this clone. Its antigen remains unknown. Purity exceeded 95% in all sorted populations. Of the isolated RNA, all was reverse transcribed, and so the sequenced material was expressed TCRB transcripts. Sequencing was performed with immunoSEQ multiplex PCR; in TCRdb, only in-frame clones are kept and a portion is missing. The sample yields around 290,000 clones, under 8.5% seen once. The receptor was isolated from a young woman in good health. The specimen was central memory CD4+ T cells from blood.

Written as DNA, the CDR3 is TGTGCCAGCAGCTTAGGGACGGCCTATGGCTACACCTTC. This translates into CASSLGTAYGYTF. The chain uses TRBV11-2 and TRBJ1-2; D is unclear. Trimming pared 1 base from V and 4 bases from J, leaving 7 bases between. Germline V lookup: CDR1 SGHAT, CDR2 FQNNGV. This CDR3 contains 13 residues.